What follows describes a single T cell receptor beta chain. This sample was included in a study of identifying expanded T cells in peripheral blood. The data were produced by immunoSEQ multiplex PCR, yet TCRdb's version contains in-frame clones alone and is incomplete. The sample holds 100,000 or so clones; 70% to 90% are singletons and the top ten take 15% to 20%. Specimen: blood. The clonotype was recovered from a person aged 18 to 70 in good health.

In nucleotides, the CDR3 is TGTGCCAGCAGTTGGACTAGCGGGGGGGGCACAGAGACCCAGTACTTC. Its protein is CASSWTSGGGTETQYF. J is TRBJ2-5 and V is TRBV27; TRBD2 aligns across 15 bases. Germline V gives CDR1 MNHEY, CDR2 SMNVEV (reference sequence). This CDR3 has 16 residues. After removal of 4 bases from V and 4 bases from J, the junction contained 4 bases not matched to a gene.